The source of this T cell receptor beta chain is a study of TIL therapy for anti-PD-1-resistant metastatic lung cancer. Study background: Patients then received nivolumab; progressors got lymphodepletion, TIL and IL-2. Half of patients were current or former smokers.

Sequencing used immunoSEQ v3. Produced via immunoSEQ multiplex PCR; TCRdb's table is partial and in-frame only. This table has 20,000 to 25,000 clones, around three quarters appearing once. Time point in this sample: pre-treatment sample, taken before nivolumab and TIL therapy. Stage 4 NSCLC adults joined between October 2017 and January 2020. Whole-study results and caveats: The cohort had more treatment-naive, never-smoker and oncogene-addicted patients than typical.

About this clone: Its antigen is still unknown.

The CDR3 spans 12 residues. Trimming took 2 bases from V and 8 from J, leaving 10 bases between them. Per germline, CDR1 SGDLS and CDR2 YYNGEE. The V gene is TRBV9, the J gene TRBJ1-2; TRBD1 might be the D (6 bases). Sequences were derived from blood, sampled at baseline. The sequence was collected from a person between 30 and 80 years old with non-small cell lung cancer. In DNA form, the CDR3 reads TGTGCCAGCAGCGTTCAGGGGATAGGCTACACCTTC. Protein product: CASSVQGIGYTF.